The next 4 T cell receptor beta chains were all read from a single sample in a study of T cell responses to AZD1222 COVID-19 vaccine. This table comes from immunoSEQ multiplex PCR, and its TCRdb copy is limited to in-frame clones, with some not included. The sample includes some 200,000 clones, 88% of them seen just once. Sequencing used peripheral blood, obtained 28 days after the second AZD1222 dose. These receptors all stem from an adult who received the AZD1222 COVID-19 vaccine.

The genes are TRBV7-9 and TRBJ2-7; perhaps TRBD1 as D (6 bases). V lost 5 bases to trimming and J lost 0 bases, with 17 bases between them. The V gene's germline CDR1 is SEHNR and CDR2 FQNEAQ (reference sequence). This CDR3 contains 16 residues. The CDR3 DNA reads as TGTGCCAGCAGCCAGACAGGACAATGGAGCTCCTACGAGCAGTACTTC. As protein: CASSQTGQWSSYEQYF.

The V gene is TRBV29-1, the J gene TRBJ2-7; D call uncertain. The germline CDR1 and CDR2 sequences are SQVTM and ANQGSEA. The CDR3 loop spans 12 amino acids. With 4 bases removed from V and 2 bases from J, the gap between germline ends came to 9 bases. CDR3 loop: CSVGWATYEQYF. CDR3 nucleotide sequence: TGCAGCGTTGGTTGGGCTACCTACGAGCAGTACTTC.

This clone was found once. This chain links TRBV10-3 with TRBJ2-7; D might be TRBD2 (5 bases). The germline gives CDR1 ENHRY, CDR2 SYGVKD. Trimming removed 5 bases at V and 3 bases at J, with 11 bases between. This CDR3 is 13 amino acids long. CDR3 region: CAISPADIYEQYF. In DNA form, the CDR3 reads TGTGCCATCAGTCCAGCGGATATCTACGAGCAGTACTTC.

The chain has TRBV7-9 and TRBJ2-1, with a possible D match to TRBD2 (6 bases). The CDR3 totals 14 residues. Germline V gene data show CDR1 as SEHNR and CDR2 as FQNEAQ (reference sequence). The ends were cut back, 5 bases at V and 5 bases at J, with 13 bases in the middle. The CDR3 spells CASSPRGLNNEQFF. The DNA of the CDR3 is TGTGCCAGCAGCCCCCGGGGACTGAACAATGAGCAGTTCTTC.